This T cell receptor beta chain was found in a study of Graves' ophthalmopathy and Graves' hyperthyroidism. TCR beta CDR3 amplification used RNA transcripts. Scientists carried out first-round RT-PCR using HTBI primers and then a second-round multiplex PCR. MiXCR, applied by TCRdb to the multiplex PCR reads, yields one record per CDR3 protein. The sample lists roughly 400,000 distinct CDR3 sequences, approximately 15% occurring once. Whole-study findings and limits: A 13-signature model separated ophthalmopathy from stable hyperthyroidism, 85% to 90% sensitivity, roughly 81% specificity.

The CDR3 runs 14 residues. Germline assignment: CDR1 SGHTA and CDR2 FQGNSA. V was shortened by 2 bases and J by 3 bases, with 11 bases between the two germline ends. Exclusion applied to patients with other autoimmune diseases, uncontrolled infections, pregnancy or lactation. The authors diagnosed from clinical symptoms, serum thyroxine, TRAb, thyroid ultrasound and orbital computed tomography. PBMCs were density-gradient isolated from about 9.6 ml fresh blood. This clonotype was observed at least ten times. The antigen is not known. The clonotype originates from a woman aged 18-30 years with stable Graves' hyperthyroidism. J is TRBJ2-7 and V is TRBV7-2, with D perhaps being TRBD1 or TRBD2 (5 bases each). The sequencing sample was made of peripheral blood. In DNA, the CDR3 is TGTGCCAGCAGCTTAATGGGACCCGACTACGAGCAGTACTTC. This gives the protein CASSLMGPDYEQYF.